The 30 T cell receptor beta chains below were found in one sample sequenced in a study of T cell responses to AZD1222 COVID-19 vaccine. Some clones are missing from TCRdb's copy, which holds only in-frame ones; the method was immunoSEQ multiplex PCR. The table lists 160,000 or so clones, around 85% of them singletons. The sample was peripheral blood, taken after recovery from COVID-19. All receptors come from an adult who had recovered from COVID-19.

The chain uses TRBV27 and TRBJ1-1; 8 nucleotides line up with TRBD1. CDR3 length: 15 amino acids. In germline, CDR1 is MNHEY, CDR2 SMNVEV (reference sequence). The trim removed 7 bases at V and 3 bases at J, leaving 10 bases unmatched. The CDR3 coding sequence is TGTGCCAGCACCGGGCTAGGACAGGGAGACACTGAAGCTTTCTTT. This sequence encodes CASTGLGQGDTEAFF.

The chain has TRBV27 and TRBJ1-6, with a weak D call TRBD1 (6 bases). Germline loops: CDR1 MNHEY, CDR2 SMNVEV (reference sequence). V was trimmed by 3 bases and J by 8 bases, leaving 14 bases between them. This CDR3 contains 15 residues. The CDR3 sequence: CASSFGRGRDSPLHF. The CDR3, as DNA: TGTGCCAGCAGTTTTGGCCGGGGGCGGGATTCACCCCTCCACTTT.

This chain uses TRBV18 with TRBJ2-6; no clear D. The CDR3 has 16 amino acids. The germline gives CDR1 KGHSH, CDR2 LQKENI. Deletions cut 6 bases from V and 4 bases from J, with 16 bases between. CDR3 sequence: CASSKEQLGGANVLTF. CDR3 nucleotides: TGTGCCAGCTCCAAAGAACAGCTAGGAGGGGCCAACGTCCTGACTTTC.

This chain joins TRBV25-1 and TRBJ2-3; D gene unclear. V lost 3 bases, J lost 7 bases, and 17 bases lay in between. From germline, CDR1 is MGHDK and CDR2 SYGVNS. The CDR3 is 15 amino acids. The CDR3 region has the DNA TGTGCCAGCAGTGATGTTGCCTCCCTCCGGAATACGCAGTATTTT. Translating it yields CASSDVASLRNTQYF.

This chain connects TRBV19 to TRBJ1-3, with D perhaps matching TRBD1 (5 bases). This CDR3 has 17 residues. The germline V gene encodes CDR1 LNHDA and CDR2 SQIVND (reference sequence). The V end was cut by 5 bases, the J end by 0 bases, with 17 bases between. For the CDR3, the DNA is TGTGCCAGTAGTCCCACCGGGGGACCGTCCTCTGGAAACACCATATATTTT. Its protein product is CASSPTGGPSSGNTIYF. Full variable domain (remainder filled in from reference TRBV19 and TRBJ1-3): DGGITQSPKYLFRKEGQNVTLSCEQNLNHDAMYWYRQDPGQGLRLIYYSQIVNDFQKGDIAEGYSVSREKKESFPLTVTSAQKNPTAFYLCASSPTGGPSSGNTIYFGEGSWLTVV.

A single count supports this clone. The J gene is TRBJ2-3, the V gene TRBV24-1, with 8 bases lining up with TRBD2. The V segment lost 2 bases and the J segment 5 bases; nucleotides outside the gene matches: 2. The CDR3 loop spans 14 amino acids. Germline V CDR1 and CDR2: KGHDR, SFDVKD. In DNA form, the CDR3 reads TGTGCCACCAGTGATTCGGGGGGGCTAGATACGCAGTATTTT. It yields the protein CATSDSGGLDTQYF.

The gene calls are TRBV5-4 and TRBJ1-2; 8 bases line up with TRBD1. Losses at the gene ends were 0 bases for V and 5 bases for J; bases not matched to a gene: 9. This CDR3 region has 16 residues. CDR1 and CDR2 from the germline V gene are SGHNT and YYREEE (reference sequence). This CDR3 is CASSLAKQGVGYGYTF. The CDR3 region has the DNA TGTGCCAGCAGCTTGGCCAAACAGGGGGTAGGGTATGGCTACACCTTC.

The count of this clone is one. The genes are TRBV5-6 and TRBJ1-1; maybe TRBD1 (5 bases). This CDR3 is 15 amino acids long. CDR1 is SGHDT and CDR2 is YYEEEE in the germline V gene. Trimming cost V 3 bases and J 0 bases, with 12 bases left between them. CDR3 in DNA: TGTGCCAGCAGCTGGATTACAGGTTTGAACACTGAAGCTTTCTTT. Translating gives CASSWITGLNTEAFF.

The V and J genes are TRBV9 and TRBJ2-1; 9 bases fit TRBD2. CDR1 and CDR2 (germline): SGDLS, YYNGEE. The CDR3 has 15 amino acids. Trimming removed 0 bases from V and 9 bases from J; junction bases left unmatched: 7. This CDR3 is CASSVALAGRGEQFF. The CDR3 DNA sequence: TGTGCCAGCAGCGTAGCGCTAGCGGGGAGGGGTGAGCAGTTCTTC.

The rearrangement joins TRBV3-1 (or the pseudogene TRBV3-2) to TRBJ2-5; perhaps TRBD2 as D (6 bases). Germline CDR1 reads LGHDT; CDR2 reads YNNKEL (reference sequence). CDR3 length equals 14 residues. The germline V and J ends were trimmed by 4 bases and 2 bases, with 11 bases remaining between them. CDR3 in amino acids: CASSPAGRQETQYF. Written as DNA, the CDR3 is TGTGCCAGCAGCCCTGCGGGACGGCAAGAGACCCAGTACTTC.

This rearrangement joins TRBV4-1 to TRBJ2-1, with D perhaps matching TRBD1 (5 bases). V was clipped by 6 bases and J by 1 base, with 16 bases between them. Germline assignment: CDR1 MGHRA and CDR2 YSYEKL. This CDR3 has 16 residues. DNA of the CDR3: TGCGCCAGCAGGGCTATGTCAGGGATTTCCTACAATGAGCAGTTCTTC. This gives the protein CASRAMSGISYNEQFF.

The chain has TRBV14 and TRBJ2-3; tentatively, D is TRBD1 (6 bases). There are 17 residues in the CDR3. V lost 3 bases to trimming and J lost 2 bases, with 18 bases between them. Germline-derived CDR1 and CDR2 are SGHDN and FVKESK. CDR3 DNA: TGTGCCAGCAGCCACTACCCTCAGGGGCGCTCCACAGATACGCAGTATTTT. It is translated as CASSHYPQGRSTDTQYF.

The genes are TRBV3-1 (or the pseudogene TRBV3-2) and TRBJ1-2; 7 positions agree with TRBD1. CDR3 size: 13 residues. The germline gives CDR1 LGHDT, CDR2 YNNKEL (reference sequence). The V segment lost 5 bases and the J segment 6 bases; nucleotides outside the gene matches: 6. The CDR3 is CASSSGQVDGYTF. For the CDR3, the DNA is TGTGCCAGCAGCTCAGGACAGGTGGATGGCTACACCTTC.

The chain has TRBV6-6 and TRBJ1-3, with D possibly matching TRBD1 (6 bases). The V end was cut by 3 bases, the J end by 4 bases, with 13 bases between. The CDR3 totals 15 residues. CDR1 and CDR2 (germline): MNHNY, SVGAGI (reference sequence). DNA of the CDR3: TGTGCCAGCAGTTATGTCAGGGGAGGAGGAAACACCATATATTTT. This sequence encodes CASSYVRGGGNTIYF.

The genes are TRBV7-3 and TRBJ1-4; 9 nucleotides match TRBD1. Germline V gene sequence: CDR1 SGHTA, CDR2 FQGTGA. Germline trimming cut 5 bases from V and 2 bases from J; bases unmatched to any gene: 3. The CDR3 spans 15 residues. This CDR3 is CASSQTGGTNEKLFF. Here the CDR3 DNA reads TGTGCCAGCAGCCAAACAGGGGGCACTAATGAAAAACTGTTTTTT.

The chain is built from TRBV5-1 and TRBJ2-2; D ambiguous. The V and J ends lost 4 bases and 5 bases respectively, with 12 bases between them. CDR1 and CDR2 (germline): SGHRS, YFSETQ. The CDR3 has 14 amino acids. The CDR3 sequence is CASSPGTSTGELFF. CDR3 bases: TGCGCCAGCAGCCCGGGCACTTCAACCGGGGAGCTGTTTTTT. Complete variable domain (other parts from reference TRBV5-1 and TRBJ2-2): KAGVTQTPRYLIKTRGQQVTLSCSPISGHRSVSWYQQTPGQGLQFLFEYFSETQRNKGNFPGRFSGRQFSNSRSEMNVSTLELGDSALYLCASSPGTSTGELFFGEGSRLTVL.

The chain uses TRBV9 and TRBJ1-3; D is undetermined. This CDR3 comprises 16 residues. V dropped 0 bases and J dropped 3 bases, with 13 bases sitting between them. From germline, CDR1 is SGDLS and CDR2 YYNGEE. Here the CDR3 reads CASSVAATVGGNTIYF. The CDR3 DNA is TGTGCCAGCAGCGTAGCCGCCACCGTGGGTGGAAACACCATATATTTT.

J is TRBJ1-1 and V is TRBV5-1; D remains ambiguous. CDR1 SGHRS and CDR2 YFSETQ come from the germline V gene. Trimming shortened V by 0 bases and J by 0 bases, and 9 bases separated the two germline ends. The CDR3 extends over 15 amino acids. The CDR3 sequence is CASSLVKDLNTEAFF. For the CDR3, the DNA is TGCGCCAGCAGCTTGGTAAAGGATTTGAACACTGAAGCTTTCTTT. The full variable domain, with the rest looked up from reference TRBV5-1 and TRBJ1-1, is KAGVTQTPRYLIKTRGQQVTLSCSPISGHRSVSWYQQTPGQGLQFLFEYFSETQRNKGNFPGRFSGRQFSNSRSEMNVSTLELGDSALYLCASSLVKDLNTEAFFGQGTRLTVV.

V usage is TRBV23-1 and J usage is TRBJ2-1; D may be TRBD2 (6 bases). TRBV23-1 counts as an open reading frame of uncertain function. The CDR3 covers 16 residues. V was trimmed by 4 bases and J by 2 bases, leaving 15 bases between them. CDR3 loop: CASSRGWGVPYNEQFF. The CDR3 nucleotides are TGCGCCAGCAGTCGAGGATGGGGGGTTCCCTACAATGAGCAGTTCTTC.

The chain joins TRBV24-1 to TRBJ2-1; possibly TRBD2 for D (6 bases). CDR3 length: 13 amino acids. V lost 6 bases and J 8 bases, leaving 13 bases between the germline ends. CDR1 is KGHDR and CDR2 is SFDVKD in the germline V gene. The DNA of the CDR3 is TGTGCCACCAGTTATGCTAGCGAGGATGAGCAGTTCTTC. It codes for CATSYASEDEQFF.

The V and J genes are TRBV28 and TRBJ2-5, with TRBD2 matching 8 bases. The CDR3 sequence is 16 residues long. V was clipped by 4 bases and J by 0 bases; unmatched bases: 7. Germline V gives CDR1 MDHEN, CDR2 SYDVKM. The CDR3: CASSSPGSGNQETQYF. CDR3 nucleotide sequence: TGTGCCAGCAGTTCCCCGGGTAGCGGGAACCAAGAGACCCAGTACTTC.

The sample holds a few counts of this clone. This chain links TRBV28 with TRBJ2-3, with 7 bases aligning to TRBD2. V shed 4 bases, J shed 2 bases, and the junction held 9 bases outside the gene matches. Germline CDR1 and CDR2: MDHEN and SYDVKM. The CDR3 loop spans 16 amino acids. The CDR3 here is CASSSLGGGPTDTQYF. CDR3 in DNA: TGTGCCAGCAGTTCCTTGGGGGGAGGGCCCACAGATACGCAGTATTTT.

The chain is built from TRBV15 and TRBJ1-3; D unclear. The CDR3 loop spans 14 amino acids. Germline CDR1 reads LNHNV; CDR2 reads YYDKDF (reference sequence). The ends were cut back, 1 base at V and 0 bases at J, with 4 bases in the middle. DNA for the CDR3: TGTGCCACCAGCAGAGGGAGCTCTGGAAACACCATATATTTT. This translates into CATSRGSSGNTIYF.

This chain connects TRBV5-5 to TRBJ1-1; D unclear. The V gene lost 0 bases and the J gene lost 0 bases, with 12 bases spanning the gap. The V gene's germline CDR1 is SGHKS and CDR2 YYEKEE (reference sequence). The CDR3 sequence is 16 residues long. As DNA, the CDR3 is TGTGCCAGCAGCTTGGTGTTCACTCAGGTGAACACTGAAGCTTTCTTT. This encodes CASSLVFTQVNTEAFF.

Here the CDR3 DNA reads TGCGCCAGCAGCTCCGAGCCCGAAAACACCATATATTTT. Protein product: CASSSEPENTIYF. This chain connects TRBV5-1 to TRBJ1-3, with D unresolved. Trimming pared 3 bases from V and 6 bases from J, leaving 10 bases between. The CDR3 contains 13 residues. The germline V gene has CDR1 SGHRS and CDR2 YFSETQ.

V usage is TRBV6-2 or TRBV6-3 and J usage is TRBJ2-3; 9 bases agree with TRBD2. The CDR3 has 15 amino acids. The junction had 5 bases not matched to a gene; V was cut back by 3 bases and J by 4 bases. Germline V gene sequence: CDR1 MNHEY, CDR2 SVGEGT. The CDR3 loop is CASSYAAGGADTQYF. DNA for the CDR3: TGTGCCAGCAGTTATGCGGCGGGGGGGGCAGATACGCAGTATTTT.

This clone was found once. The chain is built from TRBV5-1 and TRBJ2-7; weak D call: TRBD2 (6 bases). The CDR3 is 16 amino acids. Looked up from germline, CDR1 is SGHRS and CDR2 is YFSETQ. The V gene lost 4 bases and the J gene lost 6 bases, with 23 bases spanning the gap. The DNA of the CDR3 is TGCGCCAGCAGCCCGAAGGTCGTGGAGGGAAACTCCGAGCAGTACTTC. This translates into CASSPKVVEGNSEQYF.

The chain couples TRBV6-9 to TRBJ1-2; 7 bases line up with TRBD1. Germline values: CDR1 MNHGY, CDR2 SVAAGI. The ends lost 4 bases at V and 0 bases at J; junction bases unmatched: 2. The CDR3 is 14 amino acids. The CDR3 sequence: CASSSGGANYGYTF. For the CDR3, the DNA is TGTGCCAGCAGTTCAGGGGGGGCTAACTATGGCTACACCTTC.

V is TRBV20-1 and J is TRBJ1-2; no clear D gene. The germline V gene encodes CDR1 DFQATT and CDR2 SNEGSKA (reference sequence). The CDR3 is 11 residues long. Written as DNA, the CDR3 is TGCAGCCCTGTAGGTAACTATGGCTACACCTTC. Protein product: CSPVGNYGYTF.

This sequence joins TRBV2 and TRBJ2-2; 8 nucleotides line up with TRBD1. V shed 3 bases and J 2 bases; nucleotides not matched to a gene: 5. The germline V gene has CDR1 SNHLY and CDR2 FYNNEI. CDR3 length: 16 residues. The CDR3 sequence is CASSDPAGGNTGELFF. The CDR3 nucleotides are TGTGCCAGCAGTGATCCGGCAGGGGGCAACACCGGGGAGCTGTTTTTT.